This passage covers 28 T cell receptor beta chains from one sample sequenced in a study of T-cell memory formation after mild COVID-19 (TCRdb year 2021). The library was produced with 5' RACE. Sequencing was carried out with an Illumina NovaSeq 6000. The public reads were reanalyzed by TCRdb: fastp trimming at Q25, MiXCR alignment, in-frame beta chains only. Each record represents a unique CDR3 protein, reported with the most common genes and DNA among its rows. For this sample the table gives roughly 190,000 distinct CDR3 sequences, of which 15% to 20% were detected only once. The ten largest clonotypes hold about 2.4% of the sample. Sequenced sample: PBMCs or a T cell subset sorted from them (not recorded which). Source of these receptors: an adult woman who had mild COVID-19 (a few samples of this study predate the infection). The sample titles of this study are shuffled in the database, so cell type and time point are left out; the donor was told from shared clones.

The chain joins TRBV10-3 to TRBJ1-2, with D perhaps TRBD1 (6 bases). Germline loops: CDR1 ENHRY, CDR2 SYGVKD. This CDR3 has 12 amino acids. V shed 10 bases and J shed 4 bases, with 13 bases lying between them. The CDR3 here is CATTGGAYGYTF. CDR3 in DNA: TGTGCCACCACCGGGGGGGCCTATGGCTACACCTTC.

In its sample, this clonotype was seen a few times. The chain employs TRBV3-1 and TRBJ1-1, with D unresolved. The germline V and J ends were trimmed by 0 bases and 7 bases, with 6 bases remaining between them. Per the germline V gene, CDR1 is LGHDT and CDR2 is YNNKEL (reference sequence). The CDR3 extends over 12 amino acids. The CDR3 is CASSQDGYEAFF. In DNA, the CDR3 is TGTGCCAGCAGCCAAGACGGATATGAAGCTTTCTTT.

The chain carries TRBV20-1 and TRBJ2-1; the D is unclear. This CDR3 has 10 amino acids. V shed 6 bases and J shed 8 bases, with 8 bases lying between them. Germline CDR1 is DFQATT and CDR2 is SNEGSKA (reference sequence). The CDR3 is CSAFEDEQFF. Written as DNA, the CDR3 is TGCAGTGCCTTTGAGGATGAGCAGTTCTTC.

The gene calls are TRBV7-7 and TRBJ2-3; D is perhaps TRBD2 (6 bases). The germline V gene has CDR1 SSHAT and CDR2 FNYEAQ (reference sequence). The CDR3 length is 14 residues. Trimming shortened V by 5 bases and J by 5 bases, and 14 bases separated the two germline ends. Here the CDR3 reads CASSLSPGGDTQYF. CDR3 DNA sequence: TGTGCCAGCAGCCTTAGCCCCGGGGGAGATACGCAGTATTTT.

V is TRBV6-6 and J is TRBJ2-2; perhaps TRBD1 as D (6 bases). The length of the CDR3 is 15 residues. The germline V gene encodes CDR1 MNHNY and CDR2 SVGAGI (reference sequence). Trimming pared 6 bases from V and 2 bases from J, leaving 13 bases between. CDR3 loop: CASRDRDINTGELFF. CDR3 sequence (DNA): TGTGCCAGCAGGGACCGGGACATAAACACCGGGGAGCTGTTTTTT.

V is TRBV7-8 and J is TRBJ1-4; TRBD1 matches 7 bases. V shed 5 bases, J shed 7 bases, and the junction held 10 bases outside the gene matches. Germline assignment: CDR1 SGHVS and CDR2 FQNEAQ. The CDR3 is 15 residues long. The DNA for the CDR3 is TGTGCCAGCAGCGAAAGAAGGGGGCGGAGTGAAAAACTGTTTTTT. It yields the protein CASSERRGRSEKLFF.

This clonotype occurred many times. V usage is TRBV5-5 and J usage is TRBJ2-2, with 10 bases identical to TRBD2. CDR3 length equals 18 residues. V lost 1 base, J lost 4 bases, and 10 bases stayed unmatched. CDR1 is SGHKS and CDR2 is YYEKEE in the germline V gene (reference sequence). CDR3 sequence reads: CASSLLLAGPLVTGELFF. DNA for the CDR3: TGTGCCAGCAGCTTGTTACTAGCGGGGCCGCTGGTCACCGGGGAGCTGTTTTTT. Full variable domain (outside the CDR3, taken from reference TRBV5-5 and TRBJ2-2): DAGVTQSPTHLIKTRGQQVTLRCSPISGHKSVSWYQQVLGQGPQFIFQYYEKEERGRGNFPDRFSARQFPNYSSELNVNALLLGDSALYLCASSLLLAGPLVTGELFFGEGSRLTVL.

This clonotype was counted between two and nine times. The CDR3 DNA sequence: TGCAGCGTTGCGAGGGAAGAGACCCAGTACTTC. This encodes CSVAREETQYF. The V gene is TRBV29-1, the J gene TRBJ2-5; D is perhaps TRBD2 (5 bases). This CDR3 has 11 residues. Germline V gene lookup returns CDR1 SQVTM and CDR2 ANQGSEA. Deletions cut 4 bases from V and 3 bases from J, with 6 bases between.

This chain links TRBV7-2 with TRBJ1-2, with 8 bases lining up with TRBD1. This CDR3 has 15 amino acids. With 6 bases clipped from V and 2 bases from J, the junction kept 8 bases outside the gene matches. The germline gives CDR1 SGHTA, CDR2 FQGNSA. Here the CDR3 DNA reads TGTGCCAGCAGTAAAACAGGGGGAGCCAACTATGGCTACACCTTC. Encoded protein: CASSKTGGANYGYTF. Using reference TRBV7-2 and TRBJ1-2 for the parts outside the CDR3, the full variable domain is GAGVSQSPSNKVTEKGKDVELRCDPISGHTALYWYRQSLGQGLEFLIYFQGNSAPDKSGLPSDRFSAERTGGSVSTLTIQRTQQEDSAVYLCASSKTGGANYGYTFGSGTRLTVV.

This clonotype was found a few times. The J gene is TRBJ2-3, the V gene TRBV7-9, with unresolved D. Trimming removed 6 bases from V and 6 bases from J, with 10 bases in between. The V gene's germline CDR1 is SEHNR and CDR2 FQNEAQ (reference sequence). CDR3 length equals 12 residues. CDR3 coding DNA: TGTGCCAGCAGTTCCCTCATCGATACGCAGTATTTT. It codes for CASSSLIDTQYF.

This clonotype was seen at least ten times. The CDR3 protein is CASSSTGGSYNEQFF. CDR3 DNA sequence: TGTGCCAGCAGCTCTACGGGGGGGTCCTACAATGAGCAGTTCTTC. The chain carries TRBV7-9 and TRBJ2-1, with 8 bases aligning to TRBD2. Per the germline V gene, CDR1 is SEHNR and CDR2 is FQNEAQ (reference sequence). The CDR3 spans 15 residues. Unmatched junction bases numbered 3, after V lost 4 bases and J lost 1 base.

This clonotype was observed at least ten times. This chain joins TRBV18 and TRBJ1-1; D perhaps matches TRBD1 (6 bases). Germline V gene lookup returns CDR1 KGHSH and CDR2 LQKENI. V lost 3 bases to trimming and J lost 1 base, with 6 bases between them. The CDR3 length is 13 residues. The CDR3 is CASSPGQNTEAFF. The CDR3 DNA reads TGTGCCAGCTCACCGGGACAGAACACTGAAGCTTTCTTT. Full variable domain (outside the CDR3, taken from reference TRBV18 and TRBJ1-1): NAGVMQNPRHLVRRRGQEARLRCSPMKGHSHVYWYRQLPEEGLKFMVYLQKENIIDESGMPKERFSAEFPKEGPSILRIQQVVRGDSAAYFCASSPGQNTEAFFGQGTRLTVV.

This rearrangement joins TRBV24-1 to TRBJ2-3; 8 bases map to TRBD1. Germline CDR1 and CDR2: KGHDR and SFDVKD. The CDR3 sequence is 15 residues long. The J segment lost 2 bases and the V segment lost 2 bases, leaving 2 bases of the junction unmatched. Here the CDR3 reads CATSDSQGATDTQYF. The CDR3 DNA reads TGTGCCACCAGTGATTCGCAGGGGGCCACAGATACGCAGTATTTT.

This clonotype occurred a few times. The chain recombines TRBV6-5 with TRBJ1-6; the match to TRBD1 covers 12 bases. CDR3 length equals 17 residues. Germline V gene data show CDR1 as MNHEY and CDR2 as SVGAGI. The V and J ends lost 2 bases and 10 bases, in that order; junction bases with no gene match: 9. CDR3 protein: CASSYEETGTGGSPLHF. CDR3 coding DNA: TGTGCCAGCAGTTACGAAGAAACCGGGACAGGGGGCTCACCCCTCCACTTT.

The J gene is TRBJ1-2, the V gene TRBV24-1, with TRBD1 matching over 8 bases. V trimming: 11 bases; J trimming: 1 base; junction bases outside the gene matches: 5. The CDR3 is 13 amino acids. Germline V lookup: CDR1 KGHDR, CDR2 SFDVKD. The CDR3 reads CAIGQGNNYGYTF. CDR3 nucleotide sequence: TGTGCCATCGGACAGGGCAATAACTATGGCTACACCTTC.

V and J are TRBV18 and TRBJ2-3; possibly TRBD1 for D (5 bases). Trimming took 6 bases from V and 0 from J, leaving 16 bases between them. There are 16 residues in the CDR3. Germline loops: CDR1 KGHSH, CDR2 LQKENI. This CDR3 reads CASSPSDRSSTDTQYF. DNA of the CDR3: TGTGCCAGCTCTCCCTCCGACAGATCTAGCACAGATACGCAGTATTTT.

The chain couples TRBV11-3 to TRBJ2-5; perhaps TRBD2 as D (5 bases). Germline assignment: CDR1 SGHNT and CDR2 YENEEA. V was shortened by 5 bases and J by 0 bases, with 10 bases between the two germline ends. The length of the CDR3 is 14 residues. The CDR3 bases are TGTGCCAGCAGCAACCAAGCGGACCAAGAGACCCAGTACTTC. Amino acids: CASSNQADQETQYF.

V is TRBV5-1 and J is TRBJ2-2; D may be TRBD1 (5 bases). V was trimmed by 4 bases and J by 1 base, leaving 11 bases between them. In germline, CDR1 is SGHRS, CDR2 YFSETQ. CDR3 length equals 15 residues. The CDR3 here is CASSKTQGNTGELFF. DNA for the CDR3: TGCGCCAGCAGCAAGACCCAGGGGAACACCGGGGAGCTGTTTTTT.

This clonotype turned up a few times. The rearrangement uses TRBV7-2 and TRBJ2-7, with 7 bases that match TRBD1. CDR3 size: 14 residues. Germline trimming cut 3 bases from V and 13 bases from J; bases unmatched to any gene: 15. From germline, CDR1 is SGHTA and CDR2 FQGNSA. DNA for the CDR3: TGTGCCAGCAGCTTCTCTACCCGGGACAGCATTTTATACTTC. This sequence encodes CASSFSTRDSILYF.

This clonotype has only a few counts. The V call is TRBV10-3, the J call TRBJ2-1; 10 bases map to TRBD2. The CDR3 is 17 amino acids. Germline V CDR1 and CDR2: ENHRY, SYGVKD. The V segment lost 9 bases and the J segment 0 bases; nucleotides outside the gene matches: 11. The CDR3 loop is CAMRRSGTSASYNEQFF. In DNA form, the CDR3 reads TGTGCCATGCGGAGATCGGGGACTAGCGCCTCCTACAATGAGCAGTTCTTC.

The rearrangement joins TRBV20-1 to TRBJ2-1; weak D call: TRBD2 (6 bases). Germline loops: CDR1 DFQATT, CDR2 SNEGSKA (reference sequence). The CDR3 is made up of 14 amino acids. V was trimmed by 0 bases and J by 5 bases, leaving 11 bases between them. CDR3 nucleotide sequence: TGCAGTGCTAGAGATAGGGAGGTGCACAATGAGCAGTTCTTC. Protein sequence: CSARDREVHNEQFF.

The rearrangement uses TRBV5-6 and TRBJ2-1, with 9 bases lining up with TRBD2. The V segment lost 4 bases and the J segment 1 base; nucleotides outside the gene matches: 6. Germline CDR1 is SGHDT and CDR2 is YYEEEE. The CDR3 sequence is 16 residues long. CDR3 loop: CASSGVSGGSYNEQFF. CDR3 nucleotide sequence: TGTGCCAGCAGCGGAGTGAGCGGGGGGTCCTACAATGAGCAGTTCTTC.

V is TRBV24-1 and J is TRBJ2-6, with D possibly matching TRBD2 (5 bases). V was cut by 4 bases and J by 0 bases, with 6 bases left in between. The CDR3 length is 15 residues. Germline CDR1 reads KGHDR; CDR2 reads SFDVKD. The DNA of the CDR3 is TGTGCCACCAGTGAAGGAGGCTCTGGGGCCAACGTCCTGACTTTC. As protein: CATSEGGSGANVLTF.

In DNA, the CDR3 is TGCGCCAGCAGCTTCCCAGGAACCACAGATACGCAGTATTTT. Translating gives CASSFPGTTDTQYF. The chain has TRBV5-1 and TRBJ2-3; D unclear. The germline gives CDR1 SGHRS, CDR2 YFSETQ. The V and J ends lost 2 bases and 2 bases respectively, with 9 bases between them. This CDR3 has 14 residues.

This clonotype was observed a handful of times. The CDR3 is CASSHGTDYGYTF. In DNA form, the CDR3 reads TGTGCCAGCAGCCACGGGACAGACTATGGCTACACCTTC. This sequence joins TRBV7-2 and TRBJ1-2, with 7 nucleotides matching TRBD1. The CDR3 is 13 residues long. Germline CDR1 SGHTA, CDR2 FQGNSA. Trimming cost V 5 bases and J 3 bases; bases outside gene matches: 3.

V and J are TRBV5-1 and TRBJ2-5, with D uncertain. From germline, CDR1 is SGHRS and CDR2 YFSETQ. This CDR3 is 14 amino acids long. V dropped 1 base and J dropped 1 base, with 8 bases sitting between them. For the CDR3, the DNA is TGCGCCAGCAGCTTGCAGACGCCCCAAGAGACCCAGTACTTC. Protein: CASSLQTPQETQYF. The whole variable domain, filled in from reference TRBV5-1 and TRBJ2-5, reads KAGVTQTPRYLIKTRGQQVTLSCSPISGHRSVSWYQQTPGQGLQFLFEYFSETQRNKGNFPGRFSGRQFSNSRSEMNVSTLELGDSALYLCASSLQTPQETQYFGPGTRLLVL.

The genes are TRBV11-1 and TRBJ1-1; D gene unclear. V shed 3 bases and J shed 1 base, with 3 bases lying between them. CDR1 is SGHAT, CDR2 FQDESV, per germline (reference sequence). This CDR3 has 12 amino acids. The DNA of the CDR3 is TGTGCCAGCAGCTTTGGGAACACTGAAGCTTTCTTT. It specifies CASSFGNTEAFF.

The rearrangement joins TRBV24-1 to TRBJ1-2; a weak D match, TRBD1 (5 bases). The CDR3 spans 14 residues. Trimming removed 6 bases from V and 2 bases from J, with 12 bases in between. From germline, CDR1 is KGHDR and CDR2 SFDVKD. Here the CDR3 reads CATSSGPKNYGYTF. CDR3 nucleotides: TGTGCCACCAGTTCGGGACCGAAAAACTATGGCTACACCTTC.